One and the same sample provided the 23 T cell receptor beta chains below, sequenced in a study of blood T cell repertoires in COVID-19. TCRdb keeps only in-frame clones here, not all; method: immunoSEQ multiplex PCR. The data contain 90,000 to 150,000 clones, approximately 80% of them seen just once; the ten biggest clones take up about 4%. The specimen was peripheral blood. The receptors were sampled from a woman aged 80 or over with acute or convalescent COVID-19.

This chain connects TRBV28 to TRBJ1-6; 7 bases match TRBD1. In germline, CDR1 is MDHEN, CDR2 SYDVKM. This CDR3 contains 15 residues. J gave up 9 bases and V 6 bases, and 11 bases lay outside the gene matches. The CDR3, as DNA: TGTGCCAGCAGGTCAGGGGGAGGAGAGGGTTCACCCCTCCACTTT. Translating it yields CASRSGGGEGSPLHF.

This clone was counted ten times or more. The chain links TRBV10-3 to TRBJ2-7; TRBD2 agrees at 8 bases. The trim removed 3 bases at V and 0 bases at J, leaving 7 bases unmatched. The CDR3 spans 16 residues. The germline V gene has CDR1 ENHRY and CDR2 SYGVKD. The CDR3 region has the DNA TGTGCCATCAGTGACTCTTCTAGCGGGTTCTCCTACGAGCAGTACTTC. Residues: CAISDSSSGFSYEQYF.

The V and J genes are TRBV5-4 and TRBJ2-7, with D possibly matching TRBD1 (6 bases). CDR1 is SGHNT and CDR2 is YYREEE in the germline V gene (reference sequence). The CDR3 has 13 residues. V was trimmed by 2 bases and J by 2 bases, leaving 8 bases between them. The CDR3 sequence: CASSFRGPYEQYF. CDR3 bases: TGTGCCAGCAGCTTCAGGGGTCCCTACGAGCAGTACTTC.

The chain links TRBV3-1 (or the pseudogene TRBV3-2) to TRBJ1-6; TRBD1 is a possible D gene (5 bases). This CDR3 is built from 15 residues. The germline CDR1 and CDR2 sequences are LGHDT and YNNKEL (reference sequence). V lost 2 bases to trimming and J lost 7 bases, with 12 bases between them. The CDR3 nucleotides are TGTGCCAGCAGCCAATTTCGCGGGGCCAATTCACCCCTCCACTTT. Its protein product is CASSQFRGANSPLHF.

The chain combines TRBV2 with TRBJ2-7; 7 bases fit TRBD1. The CDR3 extends over 14 amino acids. Germline assignment: CDR1 SNHLY and CDR2 FYNNEI. The ends lost 6 bases at V and 3 bases at J; junction bases unmatched: 8. CDR3 amino acids: CASRPGQLVYEQYF. The CDR3 coding sequence is TGTGCCAGCAGACCGGGACAGTTAGTCTACGAGCAGTACTTC.

This chain joins TRBV27 and TRBJ2-2, with TRBD2 matching 8 bases. Per germline, CDR1 MNHEY and CDR2 SMNVEV (reference sequence). Germline trimming cut 8 bases from V and 7 bases from J; bases unmatched to any gene: 9. The CDR3 spans 14 residues. The CDR3 region has the DNA TGTGCCAGCCGATTAGCGGGAATTGGCGGGGAGCTGTTTTTT. Residues: CASRLAGIGGELFF.

J is TRBJ1-1 and V is TRBV2, with D maybe TRBD1 (5 bases). Germline CDR1 is SNHLY and CDR2 is FYNNEI. V lost 4 bases, J lost 7 bases, and 22 bases lay in between. The CDR3 consists of 16 residues. CDR3 sequence reads: CASSARAGRGTVEAFF. The CDR3 DNA is TGTGCCAGCAGTGCGAGAGCGGGGCGGGGGACGGTTGAAGCTTTCTTT.

The chain recombines TRBV5-1 with TRBJ1-4; no clear D gene. The length of the CDR3 is 15 residues. V lost 0 bases and J 6 bases, leaving 12 bases between the germline ends. CDR1 and CDR2 from the germline V gene are SGHRS and YFSETQ. CDR3 loop: CASSLAGGRDEKLFF. DNA of the CDR3: TGCGCCAGCAGCTTGGCCGGCGGGCGTGATGAAAAACTGTTTTTT. Full variable domain (missing parts from reference TRBV5-1 and TRBJ1-4): KAGVTQTPRYLIKTRGQQVTLSCSPISGHRSVSWYQQTPGQGLQFLFEYFSETQRNKGNFPGRFSGRQFSNSRSEMNVSTLELGDSALYLCASSLAGGRDEKLFFGSGTQLSVL.

V is TRBV27 and J is TRBJ1-1; 7 positions match TRBD1. This CDR3 has 14 residues. CDR1 is MNHEY, CDR2 SMNVEV, per germline (reference sequence). After removal of 1 base from V and 1 base from J, the junction contained 0 bases not matched to a gene. The CDR3 loop is CASSLYRGNTEAFF. The CDR3 DNA reads as TGTGCCAGCAGTTTATACAGGGGGAACACTGAAGCTTTCTTT.

The rearrangement uses TRBV19 and TRBJ1-5; D uncertain. CDR1 LNHDA and CDR2 SQIVND come from the germline V gene (reference sequence). Trimming removed 7 bases from V and 9 bases from J, with 19 bases in between. CDR3 length: 14 amino acids. CDR3 nucleotide sequence: TGTGCCAGTAAGCGGGCGCAGTTGGTATCGCCCCAGCATTTT. Protein: CASKRAQLVSPQHF. Supplemented by reference TRBV19 and TRBJ1-5, the full variable domain reads DGGITQSPKYLFRKEGQNVTLSCEQNLNHDAMYWYRQDPGQGLRLIYYSQIVNDFQKGDIAEGYSVSREKKESFPLTVTSAQKNPTAFYLCASKRAQLVSPQHFGDGTRLSIL.

The chain employs TRBV7-2 and TRBJ2-7; 8 bases fit TRBD2. The V segment lost 1 base and the J segment 4 bases; nucleotides outside the gene matches: 6. Germline V lookup: CDR1 SGHTA, CDR2 FQGNSA. The CDR3 runs to 15 residues. CDR3 DNA: TGTGCCAGCAGCTTAGGGGCGGGGGGCCGGTACGAGCAGTACTTC. Translation gives CASSLGAGGRYEQYF.

The chain combines TRBV7-2 with TRBJ2-7; tentatively, D is TRBD2 (6 bases). The CDR3 contains 16 residues. The germline V and J ends were trimmed by 4 bases and 3 bases, with 19 bases remaining between them. Germline CDR1 SGHTA, CDR2 FQGNSA. The CDR3 DNA reads as TGTGCCAGCAGCTCGACAGTAGGAGGGTTCCTCTACGAGCAGTACTTC. It is translated as CASSSTVGGFLYEQYF.

J is TRBJ1-1 and V is TRBV13, with D uncertain. Germline CDR1 PRHDT, CDR2 FYEKMQ (reference sequence). Trimming cost V 6 bases and J 6 bases, with 17 bases left between them. CDR3 length: 14 residues. CDR3 region: CASRRAFTDAEAFF. Written as DNA, the CDR3 is TGTGCCAGCAGGAGGGCTTTCACGGATGCTGAAGCTTTCTTT. Supplemented by reference TRBV13 and TRBJ1-1, the full variable domain reads AAGVIQSPRHLIKEKRETATLKCYPIPRHDTVYWYQQGPGQDPQFLISFYEKMQSDKGSIPDRFSAQQFSDYHSELNMSSLELGDSALYFCASRRAFTDAEAFFGQGTRLTVV.

The J gene is TRBJ1-3, the V gene TRBV2; 8 nucleotides line up with TRBD1. Trimming removed 3 bases from V and 5 bases from J; junction bases left unmatched: 6. CDR3 length equals 15 residues. Germline loops: CDR1 SNHLY, CDR2 FYNNEI. CDR3 sequence reads: CASSEVGQGRNTIYF. In DNA form, the CDR3 reads TGTGCCAGCAGTGAGGTCGGACAGGGCCGAAACACCATATATTTT.

The chain employs TRBV29-1 and TRBJ2-1; a possible D gene is TRBD2 (6 bases). Trimming removed 4 bases from V and 0 bases from J, with 13 bases in between. The CDR3 runs 15 residues. Per the germline V gene, CDR1 is SQVTM and CDR2 is ANQGSEA. Written as DNA, the CDR3 is TGCAGCGTTGGGGTCGGGACTCTCTCCTACAATGAGCAGTTCTTC. Translating it yields CSVGVGTLSYNEQFF.

This clone was picked up one time. The J gene is TRBJ2-1, the V gene TRBV9, with 9 bases fitting TRBD1. The CDR3 sequence is 15 residues long. Germline V gene lookup returns CDR1 SGDLS and CDR2 YYNGEE. The trim removed 5 bases at V and 15 bases at J, leaving 18 bases unmatched. CDR3 DNA sequence: TGTGCCAGCAGTGCAGCGGGACAGGGTTGGCATAAGTTGTTCTTC. It specifies CASSAAGQGWHKLFF.

The CDR3 loop is CASLREGIPETQYF. The CDR3 bases are TGTGCCAGCCTCCGGGAAGGGATTCCGGAGACCCAGTACTTC. This chain connects TRBV6-6 to TRBJ2-5, with D possibly matching TRBD2 (5 bases). Trimming left V 8 bases short and J 5 bases short, with 18 bases between. CDR1 is MNHNY, CDR2 SVGAGI, per germline (reference sequence). The CDR3 is made up of 14 amino acids.

This sequence joins TRBV2 and TRBJ1-2; D is perhaps TRBD1 (6 bases). Trimming took 4 bases from V and 7 from J, leaving 10 bases between them. Germline V gives CDR1 SNHLY, CDR2 FYNNEI. This CDR3 contains 12 residues. As DNA, the CDR3 is TGTGCCAGCAGTGCGTCAGGGGTTGGCTACACCTTC. Its translation: CASSASGVGYTF.

This chain uses TRBV29-1 with TRBJ1-1; D is possibly TRBD1 (6 bases). This CDR3 region has 14 residues. The V and J ends lost 3 bases and 0 bases respectively, with 11 bases between them. The germline V gene has CDR1 SQVTM and CDR2 ANQGSEA. The CDR3 bases are TGCAGCGTTGAGAAAGGGGGTATGAACACTGAAGCTTTCTTT. It encodes CSVEKGGMNTEAFF. The full variable domain, rest sourced from reference TRBV29-1 and TRBJ1-1, is SAVISQKPSRDICQRGTSLTIQCQVDSQVTMMFWYRQQPGQSLTLIATANQGSEATYESGFVIDKFPISRPNLTFSTLTVSNMSPEDSSIYLCSVEKGGMNTEAFFGQGTRLTVV.

The chain joins TRBV11-1 to TRBJ2-2; 8 nucleotides align to TRBD1. The CDR3 runs to 15 residues. The germline gives CDR1 SGHAT, CDR2 FQDESV (reference sequence). Unmatched junction bases numbered 7, after V lost 4 bases and J lost 6 bases. The CDR3 DNA reads TGTGCCAGCAGCTCCGACAGGGGACAGCCCGGGGAGCTGTTTTTT. Its translation: CASSSDRGQPGELFF. Variable domain in full (rest from reference TRBV11-1 and TRBJ2-2): EAEVAQSPRYKITEKSQAVAFWCDPISGHATLYWYRQILGQGPELLVQFQDESVVDDSQLPKDRFSAERLKGVDSTLKIQPAELGDSAMYLCASSSDRGQPGELFFGEGSRLTVL.

This rearrangement joins TRBV6-6 to TRBJ2-1; the D gene is possibly TRBD2 (5 bases). Germline lookup yields CDR1 MNHNY and CDR2 SVGAGI (reference sequence). This CDR3 is built from 12 residues. V was clipped by 7 bases and J by 6 bases, with 10 bases between them. The CDR3 nucleotides are TGTGCCAGCACCGCCGAGGGCAATGAGCAGTTCTTC. Amino acids: CASTAEGNEQFF.

The table lists this clone with a few counts. The genes are TRBV7-9 and TRBJ1-1; D unresolved. Germline CDR1 reads SEHNR; CDR2 reads FQNEAQ (reference sequence). This CDR3 has 16 amino acids. The V end was cut by 0 bases, the J end by 2 bases, with 13 bases between. CDR3 sequence: CASSLASAGVNTEAFF. DNA for the CDR3: TGTGCCAGCAGCTTAGCTTCTGCAGGCGTTAACACTGAAGCTTTCTTT.

This clone was seen a handful of times. The chain joins TRBV4-3 to TRBJ1-1; the D gene is possibly TRBD1 (5 bases). V lost 5 bases and J 0 bases, leaving 13 bases between the germline ends. The CDR3 spans 15 residues. Germline loops: CDR1 LGHNA, CDR2 YSLEER. CDR3 nucleotide sequence: TGCGCCAGCAGCAGACAGAGCAACATGAACACTGAAGCTTTCTTT. It is translated as CASSRQSNMNTEAFF.